This TCR beta chain was sequenced during a study of control samples from healthy donors and cancer patients. Sequencing was performed with immunoSEQ multiplex PCR; in TCRdb, only in-frame clones are kept and a portion is missing. The table has 150,000 to 200,000 clones, 85% to 90% seen once. The source material was blood. This TCR was sampled from a man aged 18 to 30 in good health.

This chain's CDR3 is CASSQDRSFRNTQYF. CDR3 in DNA: TGCGCCAGCAGCCAAGATCGGTCCTTTCGGAATACGCAGTATTTT. The chain uses TRBV4-1 and TRBJ2-3; no firm D call. Trimming pared 0 bases from V and 7 bases from J, leaving 14 bases between. Germline loops: CDR1 MGHRA, CDR2 YSYEKL. The length of the CDR3 is 15 residues.